The clone carrying this T cell receptor beta chain was counted only a few times. Its target is not known. Trimming cost V 5 bases and J 5 bases, with 12 bases left between them. The CDR3 loop spans 13 amino acids. This specimen belongs to a study of T-cell memory formation after mild COVID-19. Study-wide background: Across donors, TCR clusters were largely donor specific. The study's findings and limits: Contracting clones localized mainly to CM and EM when CD4+ and mainly to EMRA when CD8+. CD4/CD8 balance characterized clones contracting day 15 to 85, and CD4+ skew characterized later expanders.

TCRdb re-called the 5' RACE reads with MiXCR, one entry per CDR3 protein. The sample includes approximately 490,000 distinct CDR3 sequences, roughly 22% of them seen just once. The material sequenced was PBMCs or a T cell subset sorted from them (not recorded which). This chain connects TRBV12-3 or TRBV12-4 to TRBJ1-1; D gene ambiguous. The source is an adult woman who had mild COVID-19 (a few samples of this study predate the infection). Cell type and time point are not known. In nucleotides, the CDR3 is TGTGCCAGCAGTCCTCTTCGGAGGACTGAAGCTTTCTTT. It yields the protein CASSPLRRTEAFF.